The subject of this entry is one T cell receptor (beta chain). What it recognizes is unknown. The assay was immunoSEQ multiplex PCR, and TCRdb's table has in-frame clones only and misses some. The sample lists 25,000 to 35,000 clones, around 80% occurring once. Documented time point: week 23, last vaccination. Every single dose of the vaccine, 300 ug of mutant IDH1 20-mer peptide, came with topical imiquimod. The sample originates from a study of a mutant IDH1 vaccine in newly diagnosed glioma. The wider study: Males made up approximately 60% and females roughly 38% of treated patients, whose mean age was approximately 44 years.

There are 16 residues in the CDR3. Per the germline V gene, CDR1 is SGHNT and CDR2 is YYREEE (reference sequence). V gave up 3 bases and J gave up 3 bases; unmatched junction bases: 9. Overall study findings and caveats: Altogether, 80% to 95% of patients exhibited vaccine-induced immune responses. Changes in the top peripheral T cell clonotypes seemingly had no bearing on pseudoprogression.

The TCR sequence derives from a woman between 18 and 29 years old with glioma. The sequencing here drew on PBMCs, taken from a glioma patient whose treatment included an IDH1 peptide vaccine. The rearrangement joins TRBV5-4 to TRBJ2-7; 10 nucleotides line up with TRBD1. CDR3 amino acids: CASSSTRWTGGYEQYF. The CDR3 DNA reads TGTGCCAGCAGCTCTACCCGGTGGACAGGGGGCTACGAGCAGTACTTC.